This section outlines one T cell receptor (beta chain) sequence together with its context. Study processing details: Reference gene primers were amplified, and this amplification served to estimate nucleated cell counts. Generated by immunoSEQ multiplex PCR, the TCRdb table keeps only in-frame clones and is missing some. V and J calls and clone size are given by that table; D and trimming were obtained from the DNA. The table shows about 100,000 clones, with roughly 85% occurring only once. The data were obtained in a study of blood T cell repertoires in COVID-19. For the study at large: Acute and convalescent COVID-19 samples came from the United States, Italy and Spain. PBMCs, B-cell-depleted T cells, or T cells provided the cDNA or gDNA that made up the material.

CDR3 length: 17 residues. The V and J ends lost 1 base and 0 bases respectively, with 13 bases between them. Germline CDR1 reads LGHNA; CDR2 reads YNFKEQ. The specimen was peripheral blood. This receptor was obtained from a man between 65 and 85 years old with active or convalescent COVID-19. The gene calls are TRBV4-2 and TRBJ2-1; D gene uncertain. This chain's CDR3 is CASSQAPPYSSYNEQFF. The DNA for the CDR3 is TGTGCCAGCAGCCAAGCTCCCCCTTACAGCTCCTACAATGAGCAGTTCTTC.